This passage covers 14 T cell receptor beta chains from one sample sequenced in a study of PD-1 blockade in classical Hodgkin lymphoma. Clones were read by immunoSEQ multiplex PCR, and TCRdb kept only the in-frame ones, dropping some. This table has just over 60,000 clones, 70% to 90% appearing once. Every single patient, without exception, relapsed after autologous stem cell transplantation, and brentuximab vedotin exposure varied. The sample here was peripheral blood mononuclear cells (PBMCs), taken at baseline. These receptors all come from a human donor with classical Hodgkin lymphoma.

This clone was detected once. The V call is TRBV6-1, the J call TRBJ2-3; no clear D gene. Germline loops: CDR1 MNHNS, CDR2 SASEGT. The V and J ends lost 8 bases and 0 bases respectively, with 9 bases between them. This CDR3 spans 13 amino acids. For the CDR3, the DNA is TGTGCCAGCGGTGTAGGCAGCACAGATACGCAGTATTTT. This translates into CASGVGSTDTQYF.

V usage is TRBV9 and J usage is TRBJ2-2; D possibly corresponds to TRBD2 (7 bases). The germline V gene has CDR1 SGDLS and CDR2 YYNGEE. The CDR3 is 16 residues long. Trimming took off 3 bases at V and 1 base at J, with 13 bases between the two ends. The CDR3 loop is CASSAPRGGNTGELFF. In DNA, the CDR3 is TGTGCCAGCAGCGCCCCAAGGGGGGGGAACACCGGGGAGCTGTTTTTT.

This chain joins TRBV28 and TRBJ2-1; unclear D gene. Germline V CDR1 and CDR2: MDHEN, SYDVKM. Trimming took off 10 bases at V and 8 bases at J, with 18 bases between the two ends. This CDR3 comprises 13 residues. For the CDR3, the DNA is TGTGCCATAGCCGGGCCCATGGCCTATGAGCAGTTCTTC. This encodes CAIAGPMAYEQFF.

V usage is TRBV27 and J usage is TRBJ2-1, with D perhaps matching TRBD2 (6 bases). Germline-derived CDR1 and CDR2 are MNHEY and SMNVEV (reference sequence). V dropped 3 bases and J dropped 8 bases, with 11 bases sitting between them. The CDR3 loop spans 13 amino acids. This CDR3 is CASSFGGDHEQFF. In DNA, the CDR3 is TGTGCCAGCAGTTTCGGGGGAGACCATGAGCAGTTCTTC.

This rearrangement joins TRBV7-6 to TRBJ1-2; tentative D call: TRBD1 (6 bases). V gave up 5 bases and J gave up 8 bases, with 12 bases separating them. Per germline, CDR1 SGHVS and CDR2 FNYEAQ. The CDR3 spans 12 residues. The CDR3 loop reads CASSDTGSGYTF. The CDR3 DNA sequence: TGTGCCAGCAGCGATACAGGGAGCGGCTACACCTTC.

The V call is TRBV7-2, the J call TRBJ1-1; no clear D. This CDR3 region has 12 residues. The V and J ends lost 2 bases and 3 bases respectively, with 4 bases between them. The germline V gene encodes CDR1 SGHTA and CDR2 FQGNSA. The CDR3 DNA reads as TGTGCCAGCAGCTTATATCACACTGAAGCTTTCTTT. Residues: CASSLYHTEAFF. The whole variable domain, filled in from reference TRBV7-2 and TRBJ1-1, reads GAGVSQSPSNKVTEKGKDVELRCDPISGHTALYWYRQSLGQGLEFLIYFQGNSAPDKSGLPSDRFSAERTGGSVSTLTIQRTQQEDSAVYLCASSLYHTEAFFGQGTRLTVV.

This sequence joins TRBV25-1 and TRBJ2-7; D tentatively fits TRBD1 or TRBD2 (6 bases each). The germline V and J ends were trimmed by 4 bases and 4 bases, with 11 bases remaining between them. The germline gives CDR1 MGHDK, CDR2 SYGVNS. This CDR3 comprises 13 residues. CDR3 nucleotide sequence: TGTGCCAGCAGTGCGGGGGCCGGGTACGAGCAGTACTTC. It specifies CASSAGAGYEQYF.

The chain combines TRBV29-1 with TRBJ1-3, with unresolved D. There are 15 residues in the CDR3. The V and J ends lost 4 bases and 0 bases respectively, with 13 bases between them. Per germline, CDR1 SQVTM and CDR2 ANQGSEA. This CDR3 is CSVGALGDSGNTIYF. For the CDR3, the DNA is TGCAGCGTTGGGGCCCTTGGGGACTCTGGAAACACCATATATTTT.

V and J are TRBV20-1 and TRBJ2-1, with no clear D. The CDR3 loop spans 10 amino acids. Looked up from germline, CDR1 is DFQATT and CDR2 is SNEGSKA (reference sequence). V lost 3 bases to trimming and J lost 3 bases, with 0 bases between them. The CDR3 region is CSASYNEQFF. The CDR3 DNA sequence: TGCAGTGCTAGCTACAATGAGCAGTTCTTC.

This rearrangement joins TRBV20-1 to TRBJ1-2; D possibly corresponds to TRBD1 (5 bases). The CDR3 sequence is 10 residues long. V was clipped by 5 bases and J by 12 bases, with 13 bases between them. CDR1 is DFQATT, CDR2 SNEGSKA, per germline (reference sequence). CDR3 sequence reads: CSAGHRWNTF. The DNA for the CDR3 is TGCAGTGCTGGCCACAGGTGGAACACCTTC.

The rearrangement joins TRBV5-5 to TRBJ1-5; D is unresolved. CDR1 and CDR2 from the germline V gene are SGHKS and YYEKEE (reference sequence). The length of the CDR3 is 15 residues. Trimming pared 0 bases from V and 0 bases from J, leaving 7 bases between. CDR3 nucleotides: TGTGCCAGCAGCTTGGAGATCCATAGCAATCAGCCCCAGCATTTT. Its protein is CASSLEIHSNQPQHF.

The rearrangement uses TRBV4-2 and TRBJ2-7; 8 nucleotides agree with TRBD1. V shed 2 bases and J 4 bases; nucleotides not matched to a gene: 4. Germline lookup yields CDR1 LGHNA and CDR2 YNFKEQ. The CDR3 sequence is 14 residues long. CDR3 DNA sequence: TGTGCCAGCAGCCAAATTGGGGACAGGTACGAGCAGTACTTC. As protein: CASSQIGDRYEQYF.

The genes are TRBV2 and TRBJ1-4; D not certain. Trimming took 6 bases from V and 5 from J, leaving 16 bases between them. The germline CDR1 and CDR2 sequences are SNHLY and FYNNEI. This CDR3 has 15 residues. CDR3 in amino acids: CASSPSVGPNEKLFF. The DNA for the CDR3 is TGTGCCAGCAGCCCCTCCGTAGGACCGAATGAAAAACTGTTTTTT.

J is TRBJ2-6 and V is TRBV4-2; TRBD2 aligns across 11 bases. The CDR3 is 16 residues long. Germline V gene lookup returns CDR1 LGHNA and CDR2 YNFKEQ. V was clipped by 7 bases and J by 0 bases; unmatched bases: 2. The chain's CDR3 is CASTLAGDSGANVLTF. The CDR3 DNA follows: TGTGCCAGCACACTAGCGGGGGACTCTGGGGCCAACGTCCTGACTTTC.